This T cell receptor (beta chain) was identified during a study of blood T cell repertoires in COVID-19. This clone was found many times. This CDR3 is 14 amino acids long. With 3 bases removed from V and 2 bases from J, the gap between germline ends came to 14 bases. CDR1 and CDR2 from the germline V gene are SQVTM and ANQGSEA. In the source study's methods: Nucleated cell number was recorded as an estimate derived from reference gene primer amplification. Using immunoSEQ multiplex PCR, the repertoire was profiled, and TCRdb retains in-frame clones only, with some absent. That table supplies the V and J calls and clone size; D and trimming were determined from the DNA. The sample comprises about 220,000 clones, roughly 76% of which are singletons, and approximately 5% rests with the top ten.

Sequencing was performed on peripheral blood. This TCR was sampled from a human donor in a cohort sampled during active COVID-19. The rearrangement links TRBV29-1 to TRBJ2-7; tentative D call: TRBD1 (6 bases). Written as DNA, the CDR3 is TGCAGCGTTGAGGCGACAGGAAGGGCCTACGAGCAGTACTTC. Protein product: CSVEATGRAYEQYF.